These 31 T cell receptor beta chains were sequenced from one sample in a study of T cell changes during pregnancy in multiple sclerosis. This table comes from immunoSEQ multiplex PCR, and its TCRdb copy is limited to in-frame clones, with some not included. The sample contains approximately 41,000 clones, approximately 90% of which appear only once. Specimen: PBMCs (not recorded whether the cells were cultured). The receptors shown here come from a female donor with multiple sclerosis, enrolled in a pregnancy study.

V usage is TRBV11-1 and J usage is TRBJ2-7; 10 positions match TRBD2. Germline CDR1 and CDR2: SGHAT and FQDESV (reference sequence). Germline trimming cut 3 bases from V and 6 bases from J; bases unmatched to any gene: 2. The CDR3 has 13 amino acids. The CDR3 region has the DNA TGTGCCAGCAGCTTTCTAGCGGGAGTCGAGCAGTACTTC. Translation gives CASSFLAGVEQYF.

This clone occurred once. The J gene is TRBJ2-1, the V gene TRBV28; 11 nucleotides match TRBD2. Germline V gene sequence: CDR1 MDHEN, CDR2 SYDVKM. The CDR3 is 16 amino acids. Trimming at V came to 6 bases and at J to 5 bases, leaving 9 bases not matched to a gene. CDR3 bases: TGTGCCAGCAGCCCCATAGCGGGAGGGCCGGACAATGAGCAGTTCTTC. Amino acids: CASSPIAGGPDNEQFF.

This CDR3 reads CASSESSRDIEQFF. CDR3 nucleotides: TGTGCCAGCAGTGAATCGAGCCGGGACATAGAGCAGTTCTTC. The V gene is TRBV25-1, the J gene TRBJ2-1; tentatively, D is TRBD1 (6 bases). Germline CDR1 MGHDK, CDR2 SYGVNS. Trimming cost V 1 base and J 10 bases, with 14 bases left between them. The CDR3 consists of 14 residues.

The sample holds one count of this clone. The genes are TRBV7-7 and TRBJ1-2; D not certain. Looked up from germline, CDR1 is SSHAT and CDR2 is FNYEAQ (reference sequence). The CDR3 contains 17 residues. Trimming removed 5 bases from V and 4 bases from J, with 23 bases in between. The CDR3: CASSMFHECRKTYGYTF. CDR3 nucleotides: TGTGCCAGCAGCATGTTTCATGAGTGCCGAAAGACCTATGGCTACACCTTC.

J is TRBJ1-1 and V is TRBV7-2; no reliable D call. This CDR3 is built from 13 residues. CDR1 is SGHTA, CDR2 FQGNSA, per germline. V was clipped by 1 base and J by 1 base, with 4 bases between them. The CDR3 nucleotides read TGTGCCAGCAGCTTAGAAGGGAACACTGAAGCTTTCTTT. This encodes CASSLEGNTEAFF.

The chain couples TRBV11-2 to TRBJ2-7; the match to TRBD1 covers 9 bases. From germline, CDR1 is SGHAT and CDR2 FQNNGV. This CDR3 comprises 15 residues. Losses at the gene ends were 1 base for V and 2 bases for J; bases not matched to a gene: 3. The CDR3 here is CASSLAGTGPYEQYF. The CDR3, as DNA: TGTGCCAGCAGCTTAGCCGGGACAGGGCCCTACGAGCAGTACTTC.

The chain joins TRBV30 to TRBJ2-2, with 9 positions matching TRBD1. The V segment lost 6 bases and the J segment 4 bases; nucleotides outside the gene matches: 15. There are 17 residues in the CDR3. CDR1 is GTSNPN and CDR2 is SVGIG in the germline V gene (reference sequence). The CDR3 sequence: CACFRDRDPQVTGELFF. CDR3 sequence (DNA): TGTGCCTGCTTCCGGGACAGGGACCCCCAAGTCACCGGGGAGCTGTTTTTT.

The chain links TRBV6-5 to TRBJ2-7; D may correspond to TRBD1 or TRBD2 (6 bases each). CDR3 size: 15 residues. The V end was cut by 5 bases, the J end by 5 bases, with 19 bases between. In germline, CDR1 is MNHEY, CDR2 SVGAGI. CDR3 nucleotide sequence: TGTGCCAGCAGTCTTGGAGGGACATCCTACAACGAGCAGTACTTC. This encodes CASSLGGTSYNEQYF.

The CDR3 DNA follows: TGTGCCAGCAGTAGGGCAGGGTTTGAGCAGTACTTC. This gives the protein CASSRAGFEQYF. J is TRBJ2-7 and V is TRBV6-1; D is perhaps TRBD1 (5 bases). V lost 5 bases, J lost 7 bases, and 12 bases lay in between. This CDR3 region has 12 residues. The germline gives CDR1 MNHNS, CDR2 SASEGT.

The chain couples TRBV6-1 to TRBJ2-2; 8 bases map to TRBD2. Looked up from germline, CDR1 is MNHNS and CDR2 is SASEGT. The CDR3 sequence is 14 residues long. The V segment lost 3 bases and the J segment 3 bases; nucleotides outside the gene matches: 0. The CDR3 DNA sequence: TGTGCCAGCAGTGAGGGACTAGACACCGGGGAGCTGTTTTTT. This translates into CASSEGLDTGELFF.

The rearrangement links TRBV5-1 to TRBJ1-2; D not certain. V was shortened by 0 bases and J by 4 bases, with 10 bases between the two germline ends. In germline, CDR1 is SGHRS, CDR2 YFSETQ. The CDR3 is made up of 14 amino acids. The DNA of the CDR3 is TGCGCCAGCAGCTTGGATCCGGGGAGCTATGGCTACACCTTC. Translated: CASSLDPGSYGYTF.

The rearrangement links TRBV19 to TRBJ2-1, with D unclear. Trimming took off 3 bases at V and 0 bases at J, with 9 bases between the two ends. The CDR3 has 15 residues. Germline V gene sequence: CDR1 LNHDA, CDR2 SQIVND (reference sequence). The CDR3 DNA follows: TGTGCCAGTAGTATGACTTTGAGCTCCTACAATGAGCAGTTCTTC. This translates into CASSMTLSSYNEQFF.

The chain recombines TRBV7-2 with TRBJ2-7; maybe TRBD2 (5 bases). Germline V gene lookup returns CDR1 SGHTA and CDR2 FQGNSA. V lost 2 bases and J lost 0, with 14 bases in between. CDR3 size: 16 residues. The CDR3 reads CASSLKGRTGSYEQYF. Here the CDR3 DNA reads TGTGCCAGCAGCTTAAAAGGGAGAACCGGCTCCTACGAGCAGTACTTC.

This rearrangement joins TRBV28 to TRBJ2-7; 12 positions agree with TRBD2. V was clipped by 6 bases and J by 6 bases; unmatched bases: 12. Per the germline V gene, CDR1 is MDHEN and CDR2 is SYDVKM. The CDR3 extends over 16 amino acids. The CDR3 reads CASRGWTSGTGGEQYF. The CDR3 nucleotides read TGTGCCAGCAGGGGGTGGACTAGCGGGACTGGAGGCGAGCAGTACTTC.

A single count supports this clone. The CDR3: CASTRQGLMNTEAFF. The CDR3 coding sequence is TGCGCCAGCACCCGACAGGGGCTCATGAACACTGAAGCTTTCTTT. J is TRBJ1-1 and V is TRBV5-1; 8 bases line up with TRBD1. CDR1 is SGHRS, CDR2 YFSETQ, per germline. J gave up 0 bases and V 6 bases, and 7 bases lay outside the gene matches. The CDR3 has 15 residues. Drawing the rest from reference TRBV5-1 and TRBJ1-1, the complete variable domain is KAGVTQTPRYLIKTRGQQVTLSCSPISGHRSVSWYQQTPGQGLQFLFEYFSETQRNKGNFPGRFSGRQFSNSRSEMNVSTLELGDSALYLCASTRQGLMNTEAFFGQGTRLTVV.

The V call is TRBV5-6, the J call TRBJ1-1, with 11 bases that match TRBD1. There are 15 residues in the CDR3. The V and J ends lost 3 bases and 4 bases, in that order; junction bases with no gene match: 5. Germline values: CDR1 SGHDT, CDR2 YYEEEE. Here the CDR3 DNA reads TGTGCCAGCAGCTCTAGGACAGGGGGCCCCACTGAAGCTTTCTTT. Encoded protein: CASSSRTGGPTEAFF.

The chain employs TRBV21-1 and TRBJ2-1; TRBD2 was called by the table and not checked on the DNA. TRBV21-1 is a recognized pseudogene. The CDR3 runs to 17 residues. CDR3 coding DNA: TGTGCCAGCAGCACCGTCCTAGCGGGAATTCTCCACAATGAGCAGTTCTTC. This sequence encodes CASSTVLAGILHNEQFF.

This chain joins TRBV30 and TRBJ2-2; 12 bases fit TRBD2. With 1 base clipped from V and 7 bases from J, the junction kept 4 bases outside the gene matches. CDR3 size: 15 residues. Looked up from germline, CDR1 is GTSNPN and CDR2 is SVGIG (reference sequence). The CDR3 nucleotides read TGTGCCTGGAGTGGACTAGCGGGAGAGGTCGGGGAGCTGTTTTTT. Its translation is CAWSGLAGEVGELFF.

In DNA form, the CDR3 reads TGTGCCAGCCGGACAGCAACCTACGAGCAGTACTTC. This translates into CASRTATYEQYF. The rearrangement joins TRBV7-9 to TRBJ2-7, with D maybe TRBD1 (6 bases). Trimming shortened V by 8 bases and J by 2 bases, and 10 bases separated the two germline ends. The CDR3 loop spans 12 amino acids. From germline, CDR1 is SEHNR and CDR2 FQNEAQ (reference sequence).

The rearrangement links TRBV6-6 to TRBJ1-3, with D possibly TRBD1 on 6 matching bases. This CDR3 comprises 16 residues. Trimming removed 0 bases at V and 0 bases at J, with 9 bases between. In germline, CDR1 is MNHNY, CDR2 SVGAGI (reference sequence). The CDR3 spells CASSYSGQISGNTIYF. The CDR3 coding sequence is TGTGCCAGCAGTTACTCAGGACAGATCTCTGGAAACACCATATATTTT.

V usage is TRBV5-4 and J usage is TRBJ2-1, with TRBD2 matching 8 bases. J gave up 1 base and V 2 bases, and 2 bases lay outside the gene matches. The CDR3 consists of 15 residues. Germline-derived CDR1 and CDR2 are SGHNT and YYREEE (reference sequence). DNA for the CDR3: TGTGCCAGCAGCTTCAGCGGGAGTTCCTACAATGAGCAGTTCTTC. It encodes CASSFSGSSYNEQFF.

This clone showed up just once. The CDR3 bases are TGTGCCAGCAGCTTGGCGGGAGTCACTGGGGAGCAGTACTTC. Translated, it gives CASSLAGVTGEQYF. V and J are TRBV5-4 and TRBJ2-7, with TRBD2 as a possible D gene (6 bases). Germline V gives CDR1 SGHNT, CDR2 YYREEE (reference sequence). The CDR3 runs to 14 residues. With 0 bases removed from V and 7 bases from J, the gap between germline ends came to 14 bases.

CDR3 DNA sequence: TGCGCCAGCAGCTTGGCTTCGGGAGTAGAGACCCAGTACTTC. Residues: CASSLASGVETQYF. The V call is TRBV5-1, the J call TRBJ2-5, with a tentative D call TRBD2 (6 bases). In germline, CDR1 is SGHRS, CDR2 YFSETQ. Trimming pared 0 bases from V and 4 bases from J, leaving 10 bases between. CDR3 length: 14 amino acids.

This clone has just one count. The chain combines TRBV27 with TRBJ2-7; TRBD1 aligns across 9 bases. V dropped 7 bases and J dropped 4; count of bases not matched to a gene: 11. The CDR3 has 15 residues. Germline V gene lookup returns CDR1 MNHEY and CDR2 SMNVEV (reference sequence). The CDR3: CASTPNRDRDYEQYF. The DNA for the CDR3 is TGTGCCAGCACACCGAACCGGGACAGGGATTACGAGCAGTACTTC.

This chain joins TRBV10-3 and TRBJ1-3; 10 nucleotides agree with TRBD1. The CDR3 has 13 amino acids. Germline CDR1 and CDR2: ENHRY and SYGVKD. V lost 10 bases and J lost 3; bases outside the gene matches: 3. CDR3 amino acids: CATRDRGGNTIYF. The DNA for the CDR3 is TGTGCCACCAGGGACAGGGGTGGAAACACCATATATTTT.

The CDR3 loop reads CASIGASSNQPQHF. The CDR3 nucleotides are TGTGCCAGTATTGGTGCTTCTAGCAATCAGCCCCAGCATTTT. The chain has TRBV19 and TRBJ1-5; D is undetermined. V lost 7 bases and J 0 bases, leaving 10 bases between the germline ends. This CDR3 is 14 amino acids long. CDR1 is LNHDA and CDR2 is SQIVND in the germline V gene (reference sequence).

The chain couples TRBV4-3 to TRBJ1-2, with 9 positions matching TRBD1. The J segment lost 5 bases and the V segment lost 3 bases, leaving 7 bases of the junction unmatched. Germline V gives CDR1 LGHNA, CDR2 YSLEER. The CDR3 is 15 amino acids. CDR3 sequence: CASSQTGTGQYGYTF. For the CDR3, the DNA is TGCGCCAGCAGCCAGACCGGGACAGGGCAATATGGCTACACCTTC.

The genes are TRBV5-4 and TRBJ2-2; 12 positions match TRBD2. The CDR3 contains 17 residues. Germline V CDR1 and CDR2: SGHNT, YYREEE (reference sequence). V trimming: 4 bases; J trimming: 3 bases; junction bases outside the gene matches: 7. The CDR3 spells CASSARLAGDHTGELFF. The DNA for the CDR3 is TGTGCCAGCAGCGCCCGACTAGCGGGAGATCACACCGGGGAGCTGTTTTTT.

The chain uses TRBV7-6 and TRBJ2-1; 12 bases are shared with TRBD2. CDR1 is SGHVS and CDR2 is FNYEAQ in the germline V gene. The ends lost 4 bases at V and 8 bases at J; junction bases unmatched: 6. There are 15 residues in the CDR3. The CDR3 nucleotides are TGTGCCAGCAGCTCCGGACTAGCGGGAAGGGATGAGCAGTTCTTC. Translation: CASSSGLAGRDEQFF.

This clone occurred a few times. The genes are TRBV11-2 and TRBJ1-5, with D hard to call. The CDR3 length is 11 residues. The V gene's germline CDR1 is SGHAT and CDR2 FQNNGV. V dropped 3 bases and J dropped 6 bases, with 3 bases sitting between them. As DNA, the CDR3 is TGTGCCAGCAGCTTCTCTCAGCCCCAGCATTTT. As protein: CASSFSQPQHF.

The chain links TRBV19 to TRBJ2-1, with 10 nucleotides matching TRBD2. The CDR3 has 18 amino acids. Per germline, CDR1 LNHDA and CDR2 SQIVND (reference sequence). V trimming: 2 bases; J trimming: 6 bases; junction bases outside the gene matches: 13. The chain's CDR3 is CASSIYPASGRWGNEQFF. The CDR3 coding sequence is TGTGCCAGTAGTATATATCCGGCTAGCGGGAGATGGGGCAATGAGCAGTTCTTC.